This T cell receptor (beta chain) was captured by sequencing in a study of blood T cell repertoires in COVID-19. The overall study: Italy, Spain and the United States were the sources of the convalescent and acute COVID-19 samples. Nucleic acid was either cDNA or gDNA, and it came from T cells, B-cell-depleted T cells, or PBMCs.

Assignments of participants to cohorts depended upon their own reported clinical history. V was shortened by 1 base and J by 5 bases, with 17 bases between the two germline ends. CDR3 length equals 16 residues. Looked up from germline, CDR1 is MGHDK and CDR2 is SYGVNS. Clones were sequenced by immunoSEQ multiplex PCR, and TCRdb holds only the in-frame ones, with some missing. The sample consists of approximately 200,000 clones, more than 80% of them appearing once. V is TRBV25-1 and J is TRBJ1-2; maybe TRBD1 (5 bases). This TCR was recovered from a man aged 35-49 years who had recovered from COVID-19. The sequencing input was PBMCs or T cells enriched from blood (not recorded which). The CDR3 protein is CASSEWGGRTSYGYTF. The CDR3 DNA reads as TGTGCCAGCAGTGAATGGGGGGGACGGACCTCGTATGGCTACACCTTC.